This T cell receptor beta chain stems from a study of T cells after yellow fever vaccination. Whole-study findings and limits: Weaker in magnitude, the secondary response showed a faster peak on day 5 versus 15. CD4 and CD8 compartments shared a small share of clonotypes.

Comments on this clonotype: Its antigen is not known.

A universal primer site and UMIs were added as TCR cDNA was made by 5'RACE template switching. TCRdb re-derived calls from the 5' RACE reads in MiXCR, one entry per CDR3 protein. Of 350,000 to 450,000 distinct CDR3 sequences listed, 6.2% are singletons. The ends lost 0 bases at V and 0 bases at J; junction bases unmatched: 2. Germline CDR1 is SGDLS and CDR2 is YYNGEE. The CDR3 has 16 residues. This clonotype was obtained from a man between 25 and 39 years old who received the YFV17D yellow fever vaccine. This chain uses TRBV9 with TRBJ2-3; 9 nucleotides match TRBD2. This sample comprised PBMCs, obtained 5 days after the yellow fever booster vaccination. The CDR3 DNA sequence: TGTGCCAGCAGCGTAGATAGCGGGAGAAGCACAGATACGCAGTATTTT. It yields the protein CASSVDSGRSTDTQYF.